Sequencing of this TCR beta chain was carried out in a study of tissue T cells after allogeneic stem cell transplantation (dated by TCRdb to between 2021 and 2024). For context, the study as a whole: Grafts from donors were received by all GVHD patients, with a handful of grafts being unmodified and three being CD34-selected to deplete T cells. The study profiled TCR beta repertoires across many tissues from research autopsies of patients with and without GVHD, plus mouse models of GVHD. When multiple samples of a tissue existed, pathologist review of H&E sections prioritized samples with histologically apparent lymphocytes for sequencing. The human arm was conducted as a prospective observational study, and neither blinding nor randomization was performed. Overall results and qualifications from the work: In both patients and mice, T cells from blood and spleen picked up only a limited part of the TCR repertoire that was detected in tissues. Only a few T cell clones appeared in more than one patient, yet motif-based clustering showed tissue-specific repertoire signatures that were shared between patients. Which tissue TCRs were alloreactive or antigen-specific was not determined in the study, and some of the clones might have been host cells that persisted. Within patients, how anatomically similar tissues were was a major factor shaping TCR repertoire composition, regardless of disease or transplant status. Sampling depth was acknowledged as a limitation, and the patient cohort was both small and clinically heterogeneous.

Library generation was performed with the immunoSEQ multiplex PCR assay. Adaptive Biotechnologies performed the TCRbeta CDR3 sequencing at survey depth and reported CDR3 sequences, V/J genes, productive frequency and template counts. Amplification of TCR beta CDR3 regions started from genomic DNA instead of RNA. The paper's data handling went like this. Jensen-Shannon divergence was used to quantify pairwise repertoire overlap between tissues, with a value of 1 indicating complete divergence and a value of 0 indicating identical repertoires. Tissues were grouped by single-linkage agglomerative hierarchical clustering of pairwise JSD values, and the clustering results were shown as dendrograms. All patient samples were analyzed with GLIPH2 using simulation_depth 1000, kmer_min_depth 3 and cdr3_length_cutoff 8, and only groups containing more than two unique CDR3s were kept. A standardized tissue-overlap score was calculated by extrapolating Jaccard GLIPH-group overlap across patients to a standard repertoire size of 1000 clones. Linear mixed-effect models, with tissue included as a fixed effect and individual included as a random effect, were used to assess associations of diversity with clinical or experimental variables. The source is immuneACCESS, and TCRdb retained only in-frame sequences with V and J called. Part of the clones is not carried over; for the studies checked, unresolved V genes explain less than half of this, and the remainder is unexplained. That table supplies the V and J calls and clone size; D and trimming were determined from the DNA. This sample is represented by 2,700 or so clones; less than 75% of them were singletons. Roughly 16% of the sample is held by the ten biggest clonotypes.

The time point label, as the study defines it: human tissue collected at research (rapid) autopsy. About 7 adult allo-HCT recipients with steroid-refractory GVHD were prospectively enrolled in a research-autopsy study over an approximately three-year period. Gastrointestinal GVHD was present in all GVHD patients, several lines of GVHD-directed therapy were administered to all GVHD patients, and skin involvement was additionally present in five GVHD patients. After a median post-mortem interval of about 9 hours, the autopsy tissues collected included GI sites spanning esophagus to rectum, along with liver, skin and lymphoid organs including spleen. Autopsy specimens were bisected, with one portion flash-frozen in liquid nitrogen and the remainder formalin-fixed, and GI outer muscle layers were removed. Genomic DNA was extracted from frozen tissues using the Mag-Bind Blood & Tissue DNA HDQ 96 Kit on a Chemagic 360 or the DNeasy Blood & Tissue Kit. Because of concern about red blood cell contamination, the extracted DNA went through further purification with the Genomic DNA Clean & Concentrator-25 kit.

Based on its abundance in the sample, this clone is large (0.1 to 1%). Its antigen is not yet known. Base qualities are not provided; no much larger clone lies one nucleotide away. The junction carries 7 bases between V and J, which are trimmed by 1 base and 0 bases respectively. The CDR3, cysteine through phenylalanine, is 14 amino acids long. The CDR3 DNA has 42 bases and is translated from base 1. The germline V gene (reference sequence) supplies CDR1 LGHDT and CDR2 YNNKEL. The origin of this receptor is a male patient at least 60 years old with steroid-refractory graft-versus-host disease after an allogeneic stem cell transplant. After a transplant, not all T cells may be the patient's own; some may come from the graft donor. Sequenced material: colon tissue, taken at autopsy. The rearrangement combines TRBV3-1 (or the pseudogene TRBV3-2) with TRBJ2-7; the D gene cannot be named for sure. Here is the DNA: TGTGCCAGCAGCCAAGCGGTGAGCTCCTACGAGCAGTACTTC. Its coded protein is CASSQAVSSYEQYF.